This T cell receptor beta chain emerged from a study of cytomegalovirus exposure and HLA in healthy donors. CDR1 is SEHNR, CDR2 FQNEAQ, per germline (reference sequence). The CDR3 has 13 residues. Trimming removed 0 bases from V and 5 bases from J, with 8 bases in between. It was with 60 Vbeta and 13 Jbeta primers that the PCR ran. Using immunoSEQ multiplex PCR, the repertoire was profiled, and TCRdb retains in-frame clones only, with some absent. This table has some 150,000 clones, roughly 76% appearing once. This chain links TRBV7-9 with TRBJ2-7, with D tentatively TRBD2 (5 bases). Specimen: PBMCs. This TCR was recovered from a female donor in good health and CMV-seronegative. CDR3 nucleotides: TGTGCCAGCAGCTTAGCGGGAGTAGACGAGCAGTACTTC. Translated: CASSLAGVDEQYF. Full variable domain (outside the CDR3, taken from reference TRBV7-9 and TRBJ2-7): DTGVSQNPRHKITKRGQNVTFRCDPISEHNRLYWYRQTLGQGPEFLTYFQNEAQLEKSRLLSDRFSAERPKGSFSTLEIQRTEQGDSAMYLCASSLAGVDEQYFGPGTRLTVT.